This TCR beta chain emerged from a study of T cells after yellow fever vaccination. Study in general: With SMART-Seq v4 Ultra Low Input, the fractions containing low cell numbers were prepared. Study-level points and caveats: At under 98% for CD4 and around 91% for CD8, most primary-vaccination clones showed up again after the booster. From the bulk population, abundant clonotypes could contaminate and appear within FACS-sorted repertoires.

Unmatched junction bases numbered 12, after V lost 2 bases and J lost 4 bases. CDR1 and CDR2 from the germline V gene are LGHNA and YSLEER. The CDR3 runs to 17 residues. This clonotype was detected only a few times. Its specificity is unknown. TCR cDNA was made by 5'RACE template switching, adding a universal primer site and UMIs. Each CDR3 protein gets one entry after TCRdb re-called the 5' RACE reads with MiXCR. Among 200,000 to 250,000 distinct CDR3 sequences listed, roughly 3.3% were seen once. The TCR originated in a man aged 18 to 30 who received the YFV17D yellow fever vaccine. Source: CD4+ T cells sorted from PBMCs, taken 10 days after the yellow fever booster vaccination. The genes are TRBV4-3 and TRBJ2-3; 7 bases are shared with TRBD2. CDR3 in amino acids: CASSQIAGSNPPDTQYF. CDR3 in DNA: TGCGCCAGCAGCCAAATAGCGGGCAGTAATCCGCCAGATACGCAGTATTTT.